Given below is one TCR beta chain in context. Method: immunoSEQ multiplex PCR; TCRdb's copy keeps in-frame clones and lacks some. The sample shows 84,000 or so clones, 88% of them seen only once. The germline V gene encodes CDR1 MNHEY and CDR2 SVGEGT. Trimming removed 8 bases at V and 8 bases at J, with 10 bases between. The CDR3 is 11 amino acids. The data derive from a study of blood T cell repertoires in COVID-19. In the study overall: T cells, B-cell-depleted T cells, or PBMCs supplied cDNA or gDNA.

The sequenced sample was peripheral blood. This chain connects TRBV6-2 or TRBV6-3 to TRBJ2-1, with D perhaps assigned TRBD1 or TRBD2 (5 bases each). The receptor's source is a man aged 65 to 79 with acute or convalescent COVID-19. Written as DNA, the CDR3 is TGTGCCAGCCGCCAGGGAGATGAGCAGTTCTTC. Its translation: CASRQGDEQFF.